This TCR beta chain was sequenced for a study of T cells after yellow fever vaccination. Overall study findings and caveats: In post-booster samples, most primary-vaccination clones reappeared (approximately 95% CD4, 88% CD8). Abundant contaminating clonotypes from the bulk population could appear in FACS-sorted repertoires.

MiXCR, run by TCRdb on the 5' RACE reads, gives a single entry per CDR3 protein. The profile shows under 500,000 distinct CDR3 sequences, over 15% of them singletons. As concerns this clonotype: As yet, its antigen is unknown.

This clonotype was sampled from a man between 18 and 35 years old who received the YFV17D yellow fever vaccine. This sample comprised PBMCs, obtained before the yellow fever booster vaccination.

CDR3 region: CAIKGGGANTGELFF. Written as DNA, the CDR3 is TGTGCCATCAAGGGGGGGGGAGCGAACACCGGGGAGCTGTTTTTT. The chain combines TRBV10-3 with TRBJ2-2, with a possible D match to TRBD2 (7 bases). V shed 7 bases and J shed 0 bases, with 12 bases lying between them. The CDR3 spans 15 residues. The germline gives CDR1 ENHRY, CDR2 SYGVKD.